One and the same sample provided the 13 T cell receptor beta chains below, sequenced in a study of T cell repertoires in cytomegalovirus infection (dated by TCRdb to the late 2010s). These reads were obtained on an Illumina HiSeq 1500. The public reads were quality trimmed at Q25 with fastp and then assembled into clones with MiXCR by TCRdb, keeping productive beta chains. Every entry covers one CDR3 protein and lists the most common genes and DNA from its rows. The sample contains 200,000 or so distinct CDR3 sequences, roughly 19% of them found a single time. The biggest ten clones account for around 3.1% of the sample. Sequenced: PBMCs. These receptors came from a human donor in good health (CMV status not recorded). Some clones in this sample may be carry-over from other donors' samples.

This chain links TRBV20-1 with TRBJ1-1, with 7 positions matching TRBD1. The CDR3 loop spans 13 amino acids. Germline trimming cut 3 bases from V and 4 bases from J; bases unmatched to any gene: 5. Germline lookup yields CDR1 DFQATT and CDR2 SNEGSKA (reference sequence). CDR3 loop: CSARAGQVTEAFF. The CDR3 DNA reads TGCAGTGCTAGGGCAGGACAGGTCACTGAAGCTTTCTTT.

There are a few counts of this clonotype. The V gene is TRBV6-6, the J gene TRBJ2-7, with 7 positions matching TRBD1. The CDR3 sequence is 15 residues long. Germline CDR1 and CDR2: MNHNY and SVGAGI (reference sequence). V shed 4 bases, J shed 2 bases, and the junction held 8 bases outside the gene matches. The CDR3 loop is CASSSPGQLTYEQYF. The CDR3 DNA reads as TGTGCCAGCAGTTCGCCGGGACAGCTTACCTACGAGCAGTACTTC.

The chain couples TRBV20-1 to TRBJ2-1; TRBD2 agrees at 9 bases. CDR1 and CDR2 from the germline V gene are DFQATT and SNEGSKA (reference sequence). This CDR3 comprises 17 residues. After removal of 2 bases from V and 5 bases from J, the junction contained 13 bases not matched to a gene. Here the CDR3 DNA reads TGCAGTGCTAGACCACACTTTAGCGGGAGAACAGACAATGAGCAGTTCTTC. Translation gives CSARPHFSGRTDNEQFF.

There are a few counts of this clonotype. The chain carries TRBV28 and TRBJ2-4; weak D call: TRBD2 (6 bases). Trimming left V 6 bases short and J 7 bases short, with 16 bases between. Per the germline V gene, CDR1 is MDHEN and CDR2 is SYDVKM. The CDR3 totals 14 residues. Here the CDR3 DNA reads TGTGCCAGCAGCGCCCCTGGGGGGTGGAACATTCAGTACTTC. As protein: CASSAPGGWNIQYF.

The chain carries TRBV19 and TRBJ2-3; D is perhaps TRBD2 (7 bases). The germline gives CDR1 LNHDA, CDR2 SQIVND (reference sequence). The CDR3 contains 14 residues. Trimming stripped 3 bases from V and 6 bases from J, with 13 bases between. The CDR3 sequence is CASSIRGALDTQYF. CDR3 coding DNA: TGTGCCAGTAGTATTCGGGGGGCTCTGGATACGCAGTATTTT.

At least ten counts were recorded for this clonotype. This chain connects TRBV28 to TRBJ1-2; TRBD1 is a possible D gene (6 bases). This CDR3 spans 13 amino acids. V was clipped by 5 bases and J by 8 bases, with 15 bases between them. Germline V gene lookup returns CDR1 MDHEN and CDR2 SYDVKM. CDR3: CASSLGTGIGYTF. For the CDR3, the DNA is TGTGCCAGCAGTCTCGGCACAGGGATAGGCTACACCTTC.

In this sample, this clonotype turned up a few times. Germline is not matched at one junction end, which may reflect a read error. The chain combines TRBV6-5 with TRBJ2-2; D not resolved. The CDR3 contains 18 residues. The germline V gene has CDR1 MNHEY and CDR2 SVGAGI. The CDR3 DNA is TGTGCCAGCGGTTACCCAACTCCTACCACCTCGAACACCGGGGAGCTGTTTTTT. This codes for CASGYPTPTTSNTGELFF.

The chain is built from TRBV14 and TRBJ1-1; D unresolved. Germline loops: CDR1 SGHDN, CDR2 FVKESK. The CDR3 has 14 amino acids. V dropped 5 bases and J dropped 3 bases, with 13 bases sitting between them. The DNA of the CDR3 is TGTGCCAGCAGCAGTCCCCTAAAGGACACTGAAGCTTTCTTT. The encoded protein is CASSSPLKDTEAFF.

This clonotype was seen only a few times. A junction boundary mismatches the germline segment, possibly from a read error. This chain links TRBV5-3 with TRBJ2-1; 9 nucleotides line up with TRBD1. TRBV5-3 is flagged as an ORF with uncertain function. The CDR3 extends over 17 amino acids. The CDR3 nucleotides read TGTGCCAGCAGCTTGACCCAACCGGGACAGGGACGCAATGAGCAGTTCTTC. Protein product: CASSLTQPGQGRNEQFF.

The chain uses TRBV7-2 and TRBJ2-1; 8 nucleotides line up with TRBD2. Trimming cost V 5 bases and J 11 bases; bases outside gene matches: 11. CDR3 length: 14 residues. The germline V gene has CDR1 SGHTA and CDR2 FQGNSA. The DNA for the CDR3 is TGTGCCAGCAGCCATCAGCGGGAGTCGGGGAAGCAGTTCTTC. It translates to CASSHQRESGKQFF.

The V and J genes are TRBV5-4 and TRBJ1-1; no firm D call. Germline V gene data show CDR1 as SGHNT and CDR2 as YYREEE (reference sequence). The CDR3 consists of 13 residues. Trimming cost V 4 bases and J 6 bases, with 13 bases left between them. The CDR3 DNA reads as TGTGCCAGCAGCGACACCGGCCAGTCTGAAGCTTTCTTT. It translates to CASSDTGQSEAFF. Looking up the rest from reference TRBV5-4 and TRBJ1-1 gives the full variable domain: ETGVTQSPTHLIKTRGQQVTLRCSSQSGHNTVSWYQQALGQGPQFIFQYYREEENGRGNFPPRFSGLQFPNYSSELNVNALELDDSALYLCASSDTGQSEAFFGQGTRLTVV.

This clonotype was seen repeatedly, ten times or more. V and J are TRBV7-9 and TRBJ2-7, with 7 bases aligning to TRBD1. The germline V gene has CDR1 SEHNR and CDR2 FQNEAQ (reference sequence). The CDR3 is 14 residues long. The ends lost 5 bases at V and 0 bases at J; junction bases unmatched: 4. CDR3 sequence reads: CASSTGDSSYEQYF. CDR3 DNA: TGTGCCAGCAGCACAGGGGACAGCTCCTACGAGCAGTACTTC.

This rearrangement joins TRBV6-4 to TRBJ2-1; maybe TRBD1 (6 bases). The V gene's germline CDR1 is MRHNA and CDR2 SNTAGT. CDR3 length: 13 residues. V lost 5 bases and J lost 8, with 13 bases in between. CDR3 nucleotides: TGTGCCAGCAGTTTTCAGGGGAACGATGAGCAGTTCTTC. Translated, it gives CASSFQGNDEQFF.